The 21 T cell receptor beta chains below come from one sample, sequenced in a study of blood T cell repertoires in COVID-19. TCRdb's copy holds only in-frame clones and misses some; the assay was immunoSEQ multiplex PCR. The sample lists more than 150,000 clones, 80% occurring once. Material for sequencing was peripheral blood. These TCRs come from a man aged 55 to 70 with acute or convalescent COVID-19.

The chain carries TRBV7-2 and TRBJ2-2; 9 bases match TRBD1. J lost 0 bases, V lost 7 bases, and 6 bases had no gene match. The V gene's germline CDR1 is SGHTA and CDR2 FQGNSA. There are 16 residues in the CDR3. Here the CDR3 reads CASILWTGANTGELFF. The CDR3 DNA follows: TGTGCCAGCATCCTATGGACAGGGGCGAACACCGGGGAGCTGTTTTTT.

This clone showed up just a few times. The chain recombines TRBV18 with TRBJ2-1, with unresolved D. Germline loops: CDR1 KGHSH, CDR2 LQKENI. V was cut by 0 bases and J by 4 bases, with 13 bases left in between. This CDR3 contains 16 residues. CDR3 bases: TGTGCCAGCTCACCACCGATCTTCGAGGAATACAATGAGCAGTTCTTC. It yields the protein CASSPPIFEEYNEQFF.

CDR3 coding DNA: TGTGCCAGCAGTTACCAACAGAACACTGAAGCTTTCTTT. Protein sequence: CASSYQQNTEAFF. V gene TRBV6-5 combines with J gene TRBJ1-1; D not certain. Deletions cut 2 bases from V and 1 base from J, with 5 bases between. This CDR3 has 13 residues. The germline CDR1 and CDR2 sequences are MNHEY and SVGAGI.

The rearrangement uses TRBV28 and TRBJ1-1, with TRBD1 matching over 7 bases. Trimming removed 6 bases from V and 1 base from J; junction bases left unmatched: 8. The CDR3 consists of 15 residues. Germline CDR1 and CDR2: MDHEN and SYDVKM. Here the CDR3 reads CASRGTERANTEAFF. The CDR3 nucleotides are TGTGCCAGCAGGGGGACAGAGCGGGCGAACACTGAAGCTTTCTTT.

The chain recombines TRBV7-2 with TRBJ1-5; D ambiguous. The germline V and J ends were trimmed by 2 bases and 7 bases, with 12 bases remaining between them. The CDR3 totals 14 residues. Germline V gene lookup returns CDR1 SGHTA and CDR2 FQGNSA. CDR3 nucleotide sequence: TGTGCCAGCAGCTTAACGAGGGTGAACCAGCCCCAGCATTTT. This sequence encodes CASSLTRVNQPQHF. Using reference TRBV7-2 and TRBJ1-5 for the parts outside the CDR3, the full variable domain is GAGVSQSPSNKVTEKGKDVELRCDPISGHTALYWYRQSLGQGLEFLIYFQGNSAPDKSGLPSDRFSAERTGGSVSTLTIQRTQQEDSAVYLCASSLTRVNQPQHFGDGTRLSIL.

V is TRBV5-6 and J is TRBJ2-3; 7 positions match TRBD2. V lost 9 bases, J lost 2 bases, and 6 bases stayed unmatched. The CDR3 extends over 13 amino acids. CDR1 SGHDT and CDR2 YYEEEE come from the germline V gene. The CDR3 reads CATSSGSTDTQYF. CDR3 nucleotide sequence: TGTGCCACTTCTAGCGGATCCACAGATACGCAGTATTTT.

The sample holds a few counts of this clone. Other DNA sequences in this specimen translate into the identical CDR3. V and J are TRBV6-6 and TRBJ1-6; 8 bases match TRBD1. Germline V lookup: CDR1 MNHNY, CDR2 SVGAGI (reference sequence). This CDR3 has 15 residues. Trimming removed 6 bases from V and 8 bases from J; junction bases left unmatched: 9. The CDR3 bases are TGTGCCAGCAGCCTCGACAGGGGAGGATATTCACCCCTCCACTTT. Protein: CASSLDRGGYSPLHF.

V usage is TRBV5-1 and J usage is TRBJ1-4; 7 bases map to TRBD1. The CDR3 consists of 19 residues. Germline CDR1 and CDR2: SGHRS and YFSETQ. V shed 0 bases and J 7 bases; nucleotides not matched to a gene: 18. The CDR3, as DNA: TGCGCCAGCAGCTTGGCCCACTACGTCAAGACAGGGCTAGGTGAAAAACTGTTTTTT. Protein product: CASSLAHYVKTGLGEKLFF. Variable domain in full (rest from reference TRBV5-1 and TRBJ1-4): KAGVTQTPRYLIKTRGQQVTLSCSPISGHRSVSWYQQTPGQGLQFLFEYFSETQRNKGNFPGRFSGRQFSNSRSEMNVSTLELGDSALYLCASSLAHYVKTGLGEKLFFGSGTQLSVL.

This chain connects TRBV29-1 to TRBJ2-3, with 7 bases identical to TRBD2. The CDR3 length is 16 residues. Germline assignment: CDR1 SQVTM and CDR2 ANQGSEA. Germline trimming cut 2 bases from V and 6 bases from J; bases unmatched to any gene: 14. The CDR3 spells CSVEMKRGGFSDTQYF. The CDR3 bases are TGCAGCGTTGAAATGAAGCGGGGAGGCTTTTCGGATACGCAGTATTTT.

This chain joins TRBV11-2 and TRBJ2-5; 10 nucleotides match TRBD2. V lost 8 bases and J lost 4; bases outside the gene matches: 10. This CDR3 is 15 amino acids long. Germline V gene lookup returns CDR1 SGHAT and CDR2 FQNNGV. The CDR3 here is CASAVAGGSRETQYF. The CDR3 DNA is TGTGCCAGCGCTGTAGCGGGAGGCTCGAGAGAGACCCAGTACTTC.

The gene calls are TRBV6-5 and TRBJ1-6; D unclear. Trimming cost V 6 bases and J 6 bases, with 15 bases left between them. The CDR3 sequence is 15 residues long. Germline CDR1 and CDR2: MNHEY and SVGAGI. This CDR3 reads CASRHEIRSNSPLHF. The CDR3 coding sequence is TGTGCCAGCAGACACGAAATTCGGAGTAATTCACCCCTCCACTTT.

This clone was found once. The chain employs TRBV5-1 and TRBJ2-3, with 12 bases that match TRBD2. Germline V gene data show CDR1 as SGHRS and CDR2 as YFSETQ. The CDR3 runs to 17 residues. J was trimmed by 2 bases and V by 4 bases; bases with no gene match: 8. CDR3 DNA: TGCGCCAGCAGCCTATGGACTAGCGGGGCGTTCACAGATACGCAGTATTTT. Translating it yields CASSLWTSGAFTDTQYF.

In regard to this clone: This specimen includes other DNA sequences encoding the same CDR3. The chain has TRBV3-1 (or the pseudogene TRBV3-2) and TRBJ1-3; no reliable D call. The CDR3 sequence is 15 residues long. The germline CDR1 and CDR2 sequences are LGHDT and YNNKEL (reference sequence). V was cut by 4 bases and J by 0 bases, with 10 bases left in between. The CDR3 coding sequence is TGTGCCAGCAGCCCCCGTGTGAGCTCTGGAAACACCATATATTTT. Protein sequence: CASSPRVSSGNTIYF.

This chain connects TRBV6-2 or TRBV6-3 to TRBJ2-7; the D gene is possibly TRBD2 (5 bases). CDR1 MNHEY and CDR2 SVGEGT come from the germline V gene. V was cut by 2 bases and J by 4 bases, with 6 bases left in between. This CDR3 is built from 12 residues. The CDR3 bases are TGTGCCAGCAGTTACGCGGGTTACGAGCAGTACTTC. Translated: CASSYAGYEQYF.

Only a few counts were recorded for this clone. The V gene is TRBV7-8, the J gene TRBJ1-6; a weak D match, TRBD1 (5 bases). The CDR3 consists of 14 residues. Trimming pared 4 bases from V and 7 bases from J, leaving 11 bases between. Germline V lookup: CDR1 SGHVS, CDR2 FQNEAQ. The CDR3 loop reads CASSSGFGNSPLHF. The CDR3 nucleotides are TGTGCCAGCAGCTCAGGGTTTGGCAATTCACCCCTCCACTTT. The full variable domain, its missing parts supplied by reference TRBV7-8 and TRBJ1-6, is GAGVSQSPRYKVAKRGQDVALRCDPISGHVSLFWYQQALGQGPEFLTYFQNEAQLDKSGLPSDRFFAERPEGSVSTLKIQRTQQEDSAVYLCASSSGFGNSPLHFGNGTRLTVT.

CDR3 DNA sequence: TGTGCCAGCAGTATTCAGGGGGCTAATCCAATCGGGGCTTTCTTT. This gives the protein CASSIQGANPIGAFF. The genes are TRBV27 and TRBJ1-1; 8 bases align to TRBD1. Germline lookup yields CDR1 MNHEY and CDR2 SMNVEV (reference sequence). V dropped 5 bases and J dropped 11; count of bases not matched to a gene: 16. CDR3 size: 15 residues.

The rearrangement uses TRBV5-4 and TRBJ2-3, with TRBD1 identical over 9 bases. The CDR3 runs to 15 residues. The germline V gene has CDR1 SGHNT and CDR2 YYREEE (reference sequence). Losses at the gene ends were 4 bases for V and 7 bases for J; bases not matched to a gene: 10. CDR3 sequence (DNA): TGTGCCAGCAGCCCGGGACAGGGCCTGGGTAATACGCAGTATTTT. It codes for CASSPGQGLGNTQYF.

The rearrangement links TRBV18 to TRBJ2-1; D gene unclear. V was clipped by 3 bases and J by 4 bases, with 13 bases between them. Germline V gene lookup returns CDR1 KGHSH and CDR2 LQKENI. CDR3 length equals 15 residues. The CDR3 DNA reads as TGTGCCAGCTCACCTCCGGTTACCCTTTACAATGAGCAGTTCTTC. As protein: CASSPPVTLYNEQFF. The variable domain in full, with the rest retrieved from reference TRBV18 and TRBJ2-1, is NAGVMQNPRHLVRRRGQEARLRCSPMKGHSHVYWYRQLPEEGLKFMVYLQKENIIDESGMPKERFSAEFPKEGPSILRIQQVVRGDSAAYFCASSPPVTLYNEQFFGPGTRLTVL.

The table lists this clone with a count of one. The genes are TRBV7-9 and TRBJ1-1; 8 nucleotides match TRBD1. Trimming removed 1 base from V and 3 bases from J; junction bases left unmatched: 1. CDR3 size: 14 residues. Looked up from germline, CDR1 is SEHNR and CDR2 is FQNEAQ (reference sequence). The CDR3 DNA is TGTGCCAGCAGCTTAGAACAGGGGGACACTGAAGCTTTCTTT. This translates into CASSLEQGDTEAFF.

DNA of the CDR3: TGTGCCTGGACCTGGGGAGACTCTGGAAACACCATATATTTT. Translation: CAWTWGDSGNTIYF. V is TRBV30 and J is TRBJ1-3; D unclear. The CDR3 is 14 residues long. V dropped 4 bases and J dropped 0 bases, with 10 bases sitting between them. Germline CDR1 reads GTSNPN; CDR2 reads SVGIG (reference sequence).

The gene calls are TRBV6-2 or TRBV6-3 and TRBJ2-4; D unresolved. Trimming cost V 5 bases and J 0 bases, with 5 bases left between them. The germline gives CDR1 MNHEY, CDR2 SVGEGT. The CDR3 has 13 amino acids. The CDR3 spells CASSPLAKNIQYF. CDR3 sequence (DNA): TGTGCCAGCAGTCCCTTAGCCAAAAACATTCAGTACTTC.